This section outlines one TCR beta chain sequence together with its context. Its matching antigen is unknown. What made the TCR beta cDNA was 5'RACE template switching with UMIs. Using the 5' RACE reads, TCRdb records one entry per CDR3 protein without DNA. The sample includes about 160,000 distinct CDR3 sequences. The sample is drawn from a study of T cells expressing NK-cell markers. About the research overall: Obtained from sorted CD3+CD56+NKG2C+, CD3+CD56+NKG2C- and CD3+CD56-NKG2C+ T cells were the TCR beta repertoires. With respect to HCMV, most of the eight sequenced donors were seropositive, and one was seronegative.

This CDR3 spans 12 amino acids. The V gene's germline CDR1 is KGHDR and CDR2 SFDVKD. Findings and limits, study-wide: The CD3+CD56-NKG2C+ fraction of several donors was likewise dominated by these clonotypes.

This sequence originates from a man aged 18-75 years in good health. The chain has TRBV24-1 and TRBJ2-1. Sequenced: blood T cells: a sorted CD56 or NKG2C T cell subset, CD4+ or CD8+ T cells, or bulk PBMC T cells (not recorded which). CDR3 protein: CATSTRNNEQFF.